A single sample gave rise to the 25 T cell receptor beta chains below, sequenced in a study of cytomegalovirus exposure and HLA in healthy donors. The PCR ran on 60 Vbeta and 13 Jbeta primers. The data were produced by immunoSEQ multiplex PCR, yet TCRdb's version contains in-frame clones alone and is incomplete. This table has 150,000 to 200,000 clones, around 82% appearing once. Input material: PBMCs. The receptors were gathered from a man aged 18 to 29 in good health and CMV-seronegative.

CDR3 nucleotides: TGTGCCAGCAGCTACAGGGGATCCGAAGCTTTCTTT. Protein: CASSYRGSEAFF. This sequence joins TRBV5-4 and TRBJ1-1; 7 positions match TRBD1. CDR3 length equals 12 residues. Looked up from germline, CDR1 is SGHNT and CDR2 is YYREEE (reference sequence). Trimming at V came to 3 bases and at J to 8 bases, leaving 4 bases not matched to a gene.

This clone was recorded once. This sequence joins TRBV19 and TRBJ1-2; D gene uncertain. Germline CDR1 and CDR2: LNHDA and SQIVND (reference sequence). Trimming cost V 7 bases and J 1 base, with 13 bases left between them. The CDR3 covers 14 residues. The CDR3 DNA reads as TGTGCCAGTAAGTTTGACACAGATAACTATGGCTACACCTTC. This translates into CASKFDTDNYGYTF.

DNA for the CDR3: TGTGCCAGCAGCTCCCTCAGGACAGGAAAACAAGAGACCCAGTACTTC. This sequence encodes CASSSLRTGKQETQYF. The chain is built from TRBV5-5 and TRBJ2-5, with 7 bases fitting TRBD1. Looked up from germline, CDR1 is SGHKS and CDR2 is YYEKEE (reference sequence). The CDR3 contains 16 residues. The J segment lost 2 bases and the V segment lost 3 bases, leaving 10 bases of the junction unmatched.

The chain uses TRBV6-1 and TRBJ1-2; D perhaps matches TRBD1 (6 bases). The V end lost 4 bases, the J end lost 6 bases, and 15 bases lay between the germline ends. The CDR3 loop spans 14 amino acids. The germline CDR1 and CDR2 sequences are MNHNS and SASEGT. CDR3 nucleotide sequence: TGTGCCAGCAGTGGCTCGGGACATTCGGATGGCTACACCTTC. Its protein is CASSGSGHSDGYTF.

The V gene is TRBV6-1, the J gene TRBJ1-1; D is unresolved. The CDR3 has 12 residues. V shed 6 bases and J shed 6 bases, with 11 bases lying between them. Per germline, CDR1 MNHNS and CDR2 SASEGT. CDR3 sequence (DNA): TGTGCCAGCAGCCGGGAAGTCGCTGAAGCTTTCTTT. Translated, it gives CASSREVAEAFF.

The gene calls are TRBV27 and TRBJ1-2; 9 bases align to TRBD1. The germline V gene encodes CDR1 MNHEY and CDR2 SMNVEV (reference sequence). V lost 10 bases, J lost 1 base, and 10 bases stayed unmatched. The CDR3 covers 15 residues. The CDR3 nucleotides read TGTGCCACCCGAGGGACAGGGAATGTTAACTATGGCTACACCTTC. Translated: CATRGTGNVNYGYTF.

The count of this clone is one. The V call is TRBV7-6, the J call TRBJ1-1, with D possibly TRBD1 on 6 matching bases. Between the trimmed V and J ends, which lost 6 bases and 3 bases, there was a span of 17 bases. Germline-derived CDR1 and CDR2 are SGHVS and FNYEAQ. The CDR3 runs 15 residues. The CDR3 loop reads CASSQQGAGDTEAFF. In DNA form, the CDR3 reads TGTGCCAGCAGTCAACAGGGTGCGGGGGACACTGAAGCTTTCTTT.

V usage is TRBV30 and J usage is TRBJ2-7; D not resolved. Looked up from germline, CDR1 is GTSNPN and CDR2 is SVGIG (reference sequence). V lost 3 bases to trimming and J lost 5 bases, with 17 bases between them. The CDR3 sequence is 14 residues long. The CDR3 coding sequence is TGTGCCTGGAGACGTGGGCTGCTTCCTAACGAGCAGTACTTC. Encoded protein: CAWRRGLLPNEQYF.

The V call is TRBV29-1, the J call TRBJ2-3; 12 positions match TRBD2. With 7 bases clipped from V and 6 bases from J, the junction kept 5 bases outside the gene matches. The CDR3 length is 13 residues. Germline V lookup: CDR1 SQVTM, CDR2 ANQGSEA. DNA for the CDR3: TGCAGCGGAGGGACTAGCGGGTTCGATACGCAGTATTTT. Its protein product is CSGGTSGFDTQYF.

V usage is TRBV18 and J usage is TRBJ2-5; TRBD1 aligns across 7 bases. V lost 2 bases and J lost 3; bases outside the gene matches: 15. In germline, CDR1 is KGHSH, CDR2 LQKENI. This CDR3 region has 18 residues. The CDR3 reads CASSPNQGERDRKETQYF. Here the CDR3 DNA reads TGTGCCAGCTCACCAAACCAGGGGGAACGGGACAGAAAAGAGACCCAGTACTTC.

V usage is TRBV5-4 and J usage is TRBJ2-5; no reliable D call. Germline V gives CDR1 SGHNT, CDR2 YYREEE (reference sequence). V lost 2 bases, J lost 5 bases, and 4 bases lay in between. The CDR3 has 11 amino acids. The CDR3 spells CASSFRETQYF. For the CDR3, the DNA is TGTGCCAGCAGCTTTCGGGAGACCCAGTACTTC. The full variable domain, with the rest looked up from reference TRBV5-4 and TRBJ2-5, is ETGVTQSPTHLIKTRGQQVTLRCSSQSGHNTVSWYQQALGQGPQFIFQYYREEENGRGNFPPRFSGLQFPNYSSELNVNALELDDSALYLCASSFRETQYFGPGTRLLVL.

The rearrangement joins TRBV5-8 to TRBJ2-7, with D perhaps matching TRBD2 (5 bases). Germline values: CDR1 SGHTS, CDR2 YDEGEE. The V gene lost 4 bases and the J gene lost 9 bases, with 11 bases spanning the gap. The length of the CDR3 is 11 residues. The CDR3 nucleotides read TGTGCCAGCAGCATCAACGGAGGGCAGTACTTC. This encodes CASSINGGQYF.

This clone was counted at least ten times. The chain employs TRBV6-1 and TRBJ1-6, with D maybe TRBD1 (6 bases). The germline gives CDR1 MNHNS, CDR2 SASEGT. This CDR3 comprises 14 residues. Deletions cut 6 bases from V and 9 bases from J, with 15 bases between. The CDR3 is CASRPTGESSPLHF. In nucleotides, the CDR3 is TGTGCCAGCAGACCGACAGGAGAGAGTTCACCCCTCCACTTT.

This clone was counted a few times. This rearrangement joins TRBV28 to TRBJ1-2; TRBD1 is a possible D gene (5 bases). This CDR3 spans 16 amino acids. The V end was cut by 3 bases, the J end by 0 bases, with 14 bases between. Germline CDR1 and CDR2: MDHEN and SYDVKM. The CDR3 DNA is TGTGCCAGCAGTTTGGGGGGGATGGGGACTAACTATGGCTACACCTTC. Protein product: CASSLGGMGTNYGYTF.

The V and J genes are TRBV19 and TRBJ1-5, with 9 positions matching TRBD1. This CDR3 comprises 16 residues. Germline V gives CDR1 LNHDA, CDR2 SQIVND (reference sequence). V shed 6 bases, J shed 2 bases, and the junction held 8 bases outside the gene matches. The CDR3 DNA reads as TGTGCCAGTAGCAAGGGACAGGGTAGGGGCAATCAGCCCCAGCATTTT. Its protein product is CASSKGQGRGNQPQHF.

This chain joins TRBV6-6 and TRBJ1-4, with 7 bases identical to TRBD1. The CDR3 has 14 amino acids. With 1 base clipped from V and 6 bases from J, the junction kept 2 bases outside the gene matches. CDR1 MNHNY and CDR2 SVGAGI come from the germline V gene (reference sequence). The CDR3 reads CASSYFGTDEKLFF. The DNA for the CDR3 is TGTGCCAGCAGTTACTTTGGGACAGATGAAAAACTGTTTTTT.

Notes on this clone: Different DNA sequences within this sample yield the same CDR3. CDR3 DNA: TGTGCCAGTAGTATAGGGGGCAGTTACAATGAGCAGTTCTTC. Protein sequence: CASSIGGSYNEQFF. This chain uses TRBV19 with TRBJ2-1; D is possibly TRBD1 (5 bases). The CDR3 is 14 residues long. CDR1 LNHDA and CDR2 SQIVND come from the germline V gene (reference sequence). Trimming took 1 base from V and 4 from J, leaving 8 bases between them.

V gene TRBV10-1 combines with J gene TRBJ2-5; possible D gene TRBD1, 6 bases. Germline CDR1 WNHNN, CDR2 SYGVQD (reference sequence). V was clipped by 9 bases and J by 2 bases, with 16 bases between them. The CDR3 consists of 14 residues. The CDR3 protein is CARESRTDQETQYF. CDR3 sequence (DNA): TGCGCCAGAGAATCTAGGACAGATCAAGAGACCCAGTACTTC.

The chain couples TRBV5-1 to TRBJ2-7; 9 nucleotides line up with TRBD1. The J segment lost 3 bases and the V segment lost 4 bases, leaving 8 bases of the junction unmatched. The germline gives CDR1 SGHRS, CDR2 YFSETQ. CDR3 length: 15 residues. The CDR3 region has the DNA TGCGCCAGCAGCGCAGACCTGGACAGGGGCTACGAGCAGTACTTC. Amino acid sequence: CASSADLDRGYEQYF.

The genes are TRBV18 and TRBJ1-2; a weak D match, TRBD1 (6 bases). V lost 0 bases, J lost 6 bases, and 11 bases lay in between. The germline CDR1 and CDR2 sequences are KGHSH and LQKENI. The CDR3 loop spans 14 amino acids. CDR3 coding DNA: TGTGCCAGCTCACCACCAGCGGGGGGCAATGGCTACACCTTC. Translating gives CASSPPAGGNGYTF.

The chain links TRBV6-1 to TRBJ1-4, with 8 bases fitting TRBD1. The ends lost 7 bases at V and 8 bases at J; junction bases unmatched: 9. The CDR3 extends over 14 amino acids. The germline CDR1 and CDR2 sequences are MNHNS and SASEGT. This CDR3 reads CASIWTGSGEKLFF. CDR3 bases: TGTGCCAGCATCTGGACAGGGTCAGGCGAAAAACTGTTTTTT.

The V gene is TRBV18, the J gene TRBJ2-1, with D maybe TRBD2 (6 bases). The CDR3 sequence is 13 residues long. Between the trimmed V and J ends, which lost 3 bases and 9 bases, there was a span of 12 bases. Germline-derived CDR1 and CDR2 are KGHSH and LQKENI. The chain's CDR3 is CASSPTTSFEQFF. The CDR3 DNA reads TGTGCCAGCTCACCCACGACTAGTTTTGAGCAGTTCTTC.

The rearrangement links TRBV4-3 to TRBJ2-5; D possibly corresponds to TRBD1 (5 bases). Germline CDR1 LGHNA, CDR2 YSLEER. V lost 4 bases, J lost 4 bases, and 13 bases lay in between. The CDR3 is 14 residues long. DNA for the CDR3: TGCGCCAGCAGCCCAGGCAGGGCTGGAGAGACCCAGTACTTC. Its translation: CASSPGRAGETQYF.

CDR3 coding DNA: TGTGCCAGCAGCCCCGTCGGGGTGAACACTGAAGCTTTCTTT. Its protein product is CASSPVGVNTEAFF. This sequence joins TRBV28 and TRBJ1-1, with D uncertain. The V end was cut by 6 bases, the J end by 0 bases, with 11 bases between. Germline assignment: CDR1 MDHEN and CDR2 SYDVKM. This CDR3 contains 14 residues.

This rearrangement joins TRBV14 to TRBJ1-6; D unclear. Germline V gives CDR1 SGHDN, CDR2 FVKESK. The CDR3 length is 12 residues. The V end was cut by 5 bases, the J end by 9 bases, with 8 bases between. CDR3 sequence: CASSFVSSPLHF. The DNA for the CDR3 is TGTGCCAGCAGCTTCGTCTCTTCACCCCTCCACTTT.